This T cell receptor (beta chain) was found in a study of T-cell reconstitution after alpha-beta-depleted transplantation in children. Regarding the study as a whole: The main origin of T-cell counts and diversity one year after transplant was newly produced T cells. Surviving recipient T cells and thymic progenitors underlay high day-60 TCRbeta diversity in some patients. Alpha-beta T cells present about two months after transplant were reported to originate from several hundred expanded graft clones.

In regard to this clonotype: Its antigen is not identified.

Construction of the TCRbeta library involved unique molecular identifiers. MiXCR, applied by TCRdb to the PCR reads, yields one record per CDR3 protein. Of about 900,000 distinct CDR3 sequences detected, less than 30% appear once; the ten largest clones hold under 30%. This CDR3 region has 14 residues. V was trimmed by 4 bases and J by 3 bases, leaving 13 bases between them. Germline V gene lookup returns CDR1 SGDLS and CDR2 YYNGEE. The material sequenced was PBMCs, mostly from graft donor cells, taken 360 days after TCRalphabeta/CD19-depleted stem cell transplant. The receptor was derived from a boy under three years old who had a stem cell transplant for SCID, so the T cells may come from the graft donor. The chain joins TRBV9 to TRBJ1-1; a possible D gene is TRBD1 (6 bases). CDR3 region: CASSTEGVDTEAFF. CDR3 DNA sequence: TGTGCCAGCAGCACCGAGGGGGTGGACACTGAAGCTTTCTTT. The complete variable domain, with remaining parts taken from reference TRBV9 and TRBJ1-1, reads DSGVTQTPKHLITATGQRVTLRCSPRSGDLSVYWYQQSLDQGLQFLIQYYNGEERAKGNILERFSAQQFPDLHSELNLSSLELGDSALYFCASSTEGVDTEAFFGQGTRLTVV.